What follows are 5 T cell receptor beta chains derived from one specimen sequenced in a study of CD8+CD57+ T cells in acquired aplastic anemia. CD8+CD57+ cell expansion had been shown by flow cytometry in patients chosen for sequencing. Both TCR beta VDJ combination and CDR3 sequence profiling were carried out. Genomic DNA was the template for this profiling. TCRdb reprocessed the reads with MiXCR, giving one entry per CDR3 protein. The profile covers around 290,000 distinct CDR3 sequences, with 56% appearing a single time and around 1.2% taken by the ten largest. The source material was sorted CD4+, CD8+, or CD8+CD57+ T cells (not recorded which) from PBMCs. These receptor sequences come from a human donor with aplastic anemia.

The CDR3: CATNNKPGQGYGYTF. The CDR3 DNA sequence: TGTGCCACCAACAACAAACCGGGACAGGGATATGGCTACACCTTC. The chain combines TRBV15 with TRBJ1-2; 9 nucleotides agree with TRBD1. CDR1 and CDR2 from the germline V gene are LNHNV and YYDKDF (reference sequence). The ends lost 7 bases at V and 5 bases at J; junction bases unmatched: 11. The CDR3 runs 15 residues.

This rearrangement joins TRBV7-9 to TRBJ2-7; maybe TRBD2 (6 bases). Germline V gene lookup returns CDR1 SEHNR and CDR2 FQNEAQ (reference sequence). V shed 4 bases and J shed 6 bases, with 22 bases lying between them. The CDR3 consists of 16 residues. The CDR3 is CASSSGWVAGNGEQYF. The CDR3 DNA is TGTGCCAGCAGCTCCGGTTGGGTTGCGGGGAACGGCGAGCAGTACTTC.

This clonotype was detected only once. This sequence joins TRBV7-2 and TRBJ2-3; weak D call: TRBD2 (6 bases). Per germline, CDR1 SGHTA and CDR2 FQGNSA. This CDR3 region has 14 residues. V was trimmed by 1 base and J by 11 bases, leaving 16 bases between them. The CDR3 reads CASSLEGLPVKQYF. CDR3 bases: TGTGCCAGCAGCTTAGAGGGACTCCCCGTAAAGCAGTATTTT.

The rearrangement links TRBV7-6 to TRBJ2-1; 8 nucleotides align to TRBD2. The CDR3 is 16 residues long. Germline V gene sequence: CDR1 SGHVS, CDR2 FNYEAQ. The ends lost 9 bases at V and 7 bases at J; junction bases unmatched: 17. The CDR3 nucleotides read TGTGCCAGAAGATTAGTAGCGGGACTAGAGCGAAATGAGCAGTTCTTC. Translated, it gives CARRLVAGLERNEQFF. Full variable domain (outside the CDR3, taken from reference TRBV7-6 and TRBJ2-1): GAGVSQSPRYKVTKRGQDVALRCDPISGHVSLYWYRQALGQGPEFLTYFNYEAQQDKSGLPNDRFSAERPEGSISTLTIQRTEQRDSAMYRCARRLVAGLERNEQFFGPGTRLTVL.

This clonotype was counted once. The chain uses TRBV10-3 and TRBJ2-2; tentative D call: TRBD2 (5 bases). CDR1 and CDR2 (germline): ENHRY, SYGVKD. Trimming stripped 8 bases from V and 0 bases from J, with 13 bases between. The CDR3 contains 15 residues. CDR3 in DNA: TGTGCCATCCCGAAGCGGATCGCGAACACCGGGGAGCTGTTTTTT. Translation: CAIPKRIANTGELFF.